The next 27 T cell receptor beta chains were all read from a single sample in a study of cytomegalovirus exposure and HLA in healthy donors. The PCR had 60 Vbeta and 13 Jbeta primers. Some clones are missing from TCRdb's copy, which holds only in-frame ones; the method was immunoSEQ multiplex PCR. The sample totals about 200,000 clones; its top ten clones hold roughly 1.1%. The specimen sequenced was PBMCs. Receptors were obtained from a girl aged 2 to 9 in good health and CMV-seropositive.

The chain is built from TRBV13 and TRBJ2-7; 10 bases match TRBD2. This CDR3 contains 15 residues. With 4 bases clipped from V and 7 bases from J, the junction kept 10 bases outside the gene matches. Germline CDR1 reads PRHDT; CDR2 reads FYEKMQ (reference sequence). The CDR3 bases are TGTGCCAGCAGCTACCTAGCGGGAGCGGTGGGTGAGCAGTACTTC. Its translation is CASSYLAGAVGEQYF. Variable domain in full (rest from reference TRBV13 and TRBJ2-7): AAGVIQSPRHLIKEKRETATLKCYPIPRHDTVYWYQQGPGQDPQFLISFYEKMQSDKGSIPDRFSAQQFSDYHSELNMSSLELGDSALYFCASSYLAGAVGEQYFGPGTRLTVT.

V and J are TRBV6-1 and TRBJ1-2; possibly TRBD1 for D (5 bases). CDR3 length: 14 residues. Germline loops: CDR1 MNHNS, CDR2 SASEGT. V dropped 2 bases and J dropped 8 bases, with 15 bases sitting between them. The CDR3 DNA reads TGTGCCAGCAGTGAACCGACGTCAGGGATGGGCTACACCTTC. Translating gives CASSEPTSGMGYTF.

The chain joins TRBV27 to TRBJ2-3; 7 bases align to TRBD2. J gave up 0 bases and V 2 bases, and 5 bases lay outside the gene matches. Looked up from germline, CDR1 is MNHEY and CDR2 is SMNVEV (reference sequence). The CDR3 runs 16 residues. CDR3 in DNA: TGTGCCAGCAGTTTAACTCCTAGCGGAAGCACAGATACGCAGTATTTT. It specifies CASSLTPSGSTDTQYF.

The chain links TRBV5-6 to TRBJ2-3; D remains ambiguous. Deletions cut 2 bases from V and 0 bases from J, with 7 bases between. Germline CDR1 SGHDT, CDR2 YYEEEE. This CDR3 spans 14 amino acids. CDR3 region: CASSFGSSTDTQYF. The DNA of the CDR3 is TGTGCCAGCAGCTTCGGGTCTAGCACAGATACGCAGTATTTT.

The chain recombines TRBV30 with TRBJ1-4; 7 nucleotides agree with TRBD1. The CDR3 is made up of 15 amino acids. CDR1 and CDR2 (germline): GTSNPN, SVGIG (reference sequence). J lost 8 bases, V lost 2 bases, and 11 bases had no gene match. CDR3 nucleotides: TGTGCCTGGAGTTCTCGGACAGGCCTGGGGGAAAAACTGTTTTTT. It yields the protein CAWSSRTGLGEKLFF. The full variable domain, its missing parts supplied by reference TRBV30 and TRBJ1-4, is SQTIHQWPATLVQPVGSPLSLECTVEGTSNPNLYWYRQAAGRGLQLLFYSVGIGQISSEVPQNLSASRPQDRQFILSSKKLLLSDSGFYLCAWSSRTGLGEKLFFGSGTQLSVL.

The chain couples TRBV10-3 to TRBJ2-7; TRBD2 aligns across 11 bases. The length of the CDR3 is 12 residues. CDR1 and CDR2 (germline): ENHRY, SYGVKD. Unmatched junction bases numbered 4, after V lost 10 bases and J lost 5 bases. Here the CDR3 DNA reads TGTGCCACCTCACTAGCGGGAGACGAGCAGTACTTC. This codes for CATSLAGDEQYF.

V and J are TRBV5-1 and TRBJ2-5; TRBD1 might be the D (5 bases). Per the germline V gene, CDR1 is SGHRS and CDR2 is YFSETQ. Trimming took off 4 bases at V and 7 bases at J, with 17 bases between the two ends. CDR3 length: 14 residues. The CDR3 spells CASSPGPSQGTQYF. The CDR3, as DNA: TGCGCCAGCAGCCCCGGACCCTCCCAGGGGACCCAGTACTTC.

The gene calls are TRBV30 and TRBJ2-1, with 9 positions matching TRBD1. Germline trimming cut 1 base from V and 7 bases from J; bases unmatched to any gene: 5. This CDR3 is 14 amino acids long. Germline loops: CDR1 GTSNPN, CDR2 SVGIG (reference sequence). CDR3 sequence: CAWSDRGRRNEQFF. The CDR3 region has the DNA TGTGCCTGGAGTGACAGGGGGCGCAGGAATGAGCAGTTCTTC.

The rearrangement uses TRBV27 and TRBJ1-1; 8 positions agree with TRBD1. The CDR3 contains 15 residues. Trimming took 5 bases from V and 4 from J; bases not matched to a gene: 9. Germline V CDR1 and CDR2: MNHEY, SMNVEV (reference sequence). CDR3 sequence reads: CASSRGLTGVTEAFF. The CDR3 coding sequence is TGTGCCAGCAGTAGAGGACTGACAGGGGTCACTGAAGCTTTCTTT.

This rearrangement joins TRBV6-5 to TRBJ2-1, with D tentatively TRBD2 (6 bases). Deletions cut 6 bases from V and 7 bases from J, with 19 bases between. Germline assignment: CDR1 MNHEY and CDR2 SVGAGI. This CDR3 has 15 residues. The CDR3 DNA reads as TGTGCCAGCAGGAAGGGGAGTAGCGGCCCTAATGAGCAGTTCTTC. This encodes CASRKGSSGPNEQFF.

The chain's CDR3 is CASSGTGRYNEQFF. The CDR3 DNA reads as TGTGCCAGCAGTGGGACAGGGCGCTACAATGAGCAGTTCTTC. The rearrangement links TRBV6-4 to TRBJ2-1; 8 positions agree with TRBD1. Germline loops: CDR1 MRHNA, CDR2 SNTAGT. The CDR3 is made up of 14 amino acids. After removal of 4 bases from V and 3 bases from J, the junction contained 2 bases not matched to a gene.

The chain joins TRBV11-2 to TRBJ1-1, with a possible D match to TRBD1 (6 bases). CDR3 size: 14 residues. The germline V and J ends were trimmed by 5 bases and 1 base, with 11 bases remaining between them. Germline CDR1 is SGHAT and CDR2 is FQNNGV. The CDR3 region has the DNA TGTGCCAGCAGCACATACAGGGAGAACACTGAAGCTTTCTTT. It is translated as CASSTYRENTEAFF.

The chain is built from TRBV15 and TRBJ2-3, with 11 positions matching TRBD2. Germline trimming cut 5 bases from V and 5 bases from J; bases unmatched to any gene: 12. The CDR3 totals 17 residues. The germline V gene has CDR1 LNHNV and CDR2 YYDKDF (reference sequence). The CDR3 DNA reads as TGTGCCACCAGCTCCTTCAGGGGGCTAGCGGGAGGAGATACGCAGTATTTT. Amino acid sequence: CATSSFRGLAGGDTQYF.

The DNA for the CDR3 is TGTGCCAGCAGCCTGGACAGGGCTGGCTACACCTTC. Amino acids: CASSLDRAGYTF. The chain carries TRBV6-1 and TRBJ1-2; 8 bases fit TRBD1. Germline trimming cut 6 bases from V and 7 bases from J; bases unmatched to any gene: 4. Germline V gene data show CDR1 as MNHNS and CDR2 as SASEGT. This CDR3 is 12 amino acids long.

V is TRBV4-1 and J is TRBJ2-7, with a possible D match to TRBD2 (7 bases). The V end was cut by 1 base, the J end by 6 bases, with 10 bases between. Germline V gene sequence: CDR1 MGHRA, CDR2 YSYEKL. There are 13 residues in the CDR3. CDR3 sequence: CASSQVGGGEQYF. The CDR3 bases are TGCGCCAGCAGCCAAGTGGGAGGGGGCGAGCAGTACTTC.

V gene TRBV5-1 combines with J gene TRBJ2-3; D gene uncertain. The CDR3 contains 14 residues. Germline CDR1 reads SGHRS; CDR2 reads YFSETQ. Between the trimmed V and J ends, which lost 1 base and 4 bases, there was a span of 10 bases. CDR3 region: CASSLISGADTQYF. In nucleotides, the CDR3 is TGCGCCAGCAGCTTGATCTCCGGAGCAGATACGCAGTATTTT.

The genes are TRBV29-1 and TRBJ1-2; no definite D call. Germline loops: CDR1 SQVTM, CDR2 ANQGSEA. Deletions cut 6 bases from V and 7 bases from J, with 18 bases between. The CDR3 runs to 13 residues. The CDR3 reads CSVKGAPSSGYTF. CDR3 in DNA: TGCAGCGTCAAGGGAGCCCCCTCCTCTGGCTACACCTTC.

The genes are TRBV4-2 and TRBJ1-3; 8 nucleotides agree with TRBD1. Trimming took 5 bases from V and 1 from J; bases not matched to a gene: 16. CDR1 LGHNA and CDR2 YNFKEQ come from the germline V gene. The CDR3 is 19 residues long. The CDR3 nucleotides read TGTGCCAGCAGCTACGATGAGCGGACAGGGCAACCTTCTGGAAACACCATATATTTT. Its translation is CASSYDERTGQPSGNTIYF.

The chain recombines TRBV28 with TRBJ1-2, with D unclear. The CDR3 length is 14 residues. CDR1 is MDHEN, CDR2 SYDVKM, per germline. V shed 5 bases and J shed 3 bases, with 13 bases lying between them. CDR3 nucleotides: TGTGCCAGCAGTGGCCCCCAAGAATACTATGGCTACACCTTC. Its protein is CASSGPQEYYGYTF.

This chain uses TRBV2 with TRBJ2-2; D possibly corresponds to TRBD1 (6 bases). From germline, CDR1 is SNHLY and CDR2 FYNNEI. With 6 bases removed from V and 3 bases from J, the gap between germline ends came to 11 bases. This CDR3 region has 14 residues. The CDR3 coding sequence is TGTGCCAGCAGAAGCGCAGGGGACACCGGGGAGCTGTTTTTT. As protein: CASRSAGDTGELFF. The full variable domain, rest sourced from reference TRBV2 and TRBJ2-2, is EPEVTQTPSHQVTQMGQEVILRCVPISNHLYFYWYRQILGQKVEFLVSFYNNEISEKSEIFDDQFSVERPDGSNFTLKIRSTKLEDSAMYFCASRSAGDTGELFFGEGSRLTVL.

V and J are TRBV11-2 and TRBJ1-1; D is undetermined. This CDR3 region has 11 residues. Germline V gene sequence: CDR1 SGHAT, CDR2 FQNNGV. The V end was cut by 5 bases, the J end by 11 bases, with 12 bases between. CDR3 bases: TGTGCCAGCAGCCTAGGAGGGTTGGCTTTCTTT. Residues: CASSLGGLAFF.

In DNA, the CDR3 is TGTGCCAGTAGTGGGGCGGTGAACACCGGGGAGCTGTTTTTT. It is translated as CASSGAVNTGELFF. The chain joins TRBV19 to TRBJ2-2, with a weak D call TRBD1 (5 bases). CDR1 and CDR2 from the germline V gene are LNHDA and SQIVND (reference sequence). The length of the CDR3 is 14 residues. The germline V and J ends were trimmed by 5 bases and 1 base, with 8 bases remaining between them. The whole variable domain, remainder taken from reference TRBV19 and TRBJ2-2, is DGGITQSPKYLFRKEGQNVTLSCEQNLNHDAMYWYRQDPGQGLRLIYYSQIVNDFQKGDIAEGYSVSREKKESFPLTVTSAQKNPTAFYLCASSGAVNTGELFFGEGSRLTVL.

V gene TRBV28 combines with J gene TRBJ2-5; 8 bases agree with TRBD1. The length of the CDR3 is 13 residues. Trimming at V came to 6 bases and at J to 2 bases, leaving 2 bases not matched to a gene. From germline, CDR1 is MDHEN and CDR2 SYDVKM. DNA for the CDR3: TGTGCCAGCAGCACAGGGGGACAAGAGACCCAGTACTTC. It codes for CASSTGGQETQYF.

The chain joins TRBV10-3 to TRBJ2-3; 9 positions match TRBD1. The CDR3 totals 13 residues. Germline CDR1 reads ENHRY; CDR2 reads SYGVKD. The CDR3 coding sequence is TGTGCTCACACACAGGGGGCGACAGATACGCAGTATTTT. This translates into CAHTQGATDTQYF.

CDR3 residues: CATQYLGYEQYF. The CDR3, as DNA: TGTGCCACCCAGTATCTAGGCTACGAGCAGTACTTC. The rearrangement links TRBV28 to TRBJ2-7; D is unresolved. Germline V gene lookup returns CDR1 MDHEN and CDR2 SYDVKM. Trimming took 10 bases from V and 3 from J, leaving 13 bases between them. This CDR3 contains 12 residues.

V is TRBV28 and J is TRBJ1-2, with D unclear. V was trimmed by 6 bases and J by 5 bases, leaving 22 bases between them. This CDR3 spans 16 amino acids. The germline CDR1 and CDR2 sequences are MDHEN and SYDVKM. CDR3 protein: CASRIPLQRSTYGYTF. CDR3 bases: TGTGCCAGCAGAATTCCGCTACAGAGATCAACGTATGGCTACACCTTC.

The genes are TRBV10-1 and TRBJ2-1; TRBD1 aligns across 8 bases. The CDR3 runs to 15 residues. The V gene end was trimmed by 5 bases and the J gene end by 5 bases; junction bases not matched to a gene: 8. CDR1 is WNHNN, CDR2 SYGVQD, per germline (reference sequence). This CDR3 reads CASSRQGKSNNEQFF. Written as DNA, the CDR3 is TGCGCCAGCAGTAGACAGGGGAAGTCGAACAATGAGCAGTTCTTC.